These 5 T cell receptor beta chains originate from one sample sequenced in a study of blood T cell repertoires in COVID-19. The assay was immunoSEQ multiplex PCR, and TCRdb's table has in-frame clones only and misses some. Counted here are about 240,000 clones, 82% occurring once; the ten biggest clones make up 12%. The source material was peripheral blood. All receptors derive from a woman aged 55-75 years with active or convalescent COVID-19.

This chain links TRBV6-5 with TRBJ2-7; D is undetermined. The CDR3 contains 15 residues. From germline, CDR1 is MNHEY and CDR2 SVGAGI. The V and J ends lost 1 base and 0 bases respectively, with 10 bases between them. CDR3 bases: TGTGCCAGCAGTTACTTTCCTGGCATCTCCTACGAGCAGTACTTC. This gives the protein CASSYFPGISYEQYF.

The chain combines TRBV5-4 with TRBJ1-2, with D unclear. Germline V gene sequence: CDR1 SGHNT, CDR2 YYREEE (reference sequence). Trimming stripped 2 bases from V and 6 bases from J, with 20 bases between. The CDR3 contains 16 residues. The CDR3 region is CASSFRLRGTGNGYTF. DNA for the CDR3: TGTGCCAGCAGCTTTAGACTCCGGGGTACTGGAAATGGCTACACCTTC.

This chain connects TRBV19 to TRBJ1-3; TRBD1 agrees at 11 bases. There are 17 residues in the CDR3. The J segment lost 4 bases and the V segment lost 3 bases, leaving 8 bases of the junction unmatched. Looked up from germline, CDR1 is LNHDA and CDR2 is SQIVND (reference sequence). The CDR3 here is CASSIWTGGARGNTIYF. CDR3 in DNA: TGTGCCAGTAGTATTTGGACAGGGGGCGCGCGGGGAAACACCATATATTTT.

The gene calls are TRBV3-1 (or the pseudogene TRBV3-2) and TRBJ1-2, with 11 bases fitting TRBD1. The germline CDR1 and CDR2 sequences are LGHDT and YNNKEL (reference sequence). The CDR3 covers 16 residues. The J segment lost 5 bases and the V segment lost 5 bases, leaving 10 bases of the junction unmatched. The CDR3 loop is CASSSFGQGARYGYTF. For the CDR3, the DNA is TGTGCCAGCAGCTCTTTCGGACAGGGGGCGAGGTATGGCTACACCTTC.

This clone came up once. The rearrangement links TRBV3-1 (or the pseudogene TRBV3-2) to TRBJ2-1; 10 bases line up with TRBD2. The germline V gene has CDR1 LGHDT and CDR2 YNNKEL (reference sequence). The CDR3 runs 19 residues. The ends lost 0 bases at V and 1 base at J; junction bases unmatched: 9. The CDR3 bases are TGTGCCAGCAGCCAAGAAATTCTGACTAGCGGGCCTTCCTACAATGAGCAGTTCTTC. This encodes CASSQEILTSGPSYNEQFF.